This entry features one TCR beta chain sequence. The authors' processing: Amplification from reference gene primers served as the basis for estimated nucleated cell counts. The data were produced by immunoSEQ multiplex PCR, yet TCRdb's version contains in-frame clones alone and is incomplete. V and J calls and clone size come straight from that table; D and trimming were deduced from the DNA. The repertoire holds some 78,000 clones, with 84% as singletons. The data originate from a study of blood T cell repertoires in COVID-19. Background on the study: The samples span acute and convalescent COVID-19 from the United States, Italy and Spain. PBMCs, B-cell-depleted T cells, or T cells provided the cDNA or gDNA that made up the material.

V shed 7 bases and J shed 4 bases, with 16 bases lying between them. The CDR3 sequence is 14 residues long. Germline V gene lookup returns CDR1 MNHEY and CDR2 SVGAGI. This chain joins TRBV6-5 and TRBJ1-1; no definite D call. The sequence was obtained from a man over 45 with acute or convalescent COVID-19. The specimen was peripheral blood. The CDR3 sequence is CASNHRGEITEAFF. The CDR3 DNA reads as TGTGCCAGCAACCACCGGGGAGAAATCACTGAAGCTTTCTTT.